These T cell receptor beta chains were read from a single sample in a study of cytomegalovirus exposure and HLA in healthy donors. TCRdb keeps only in-frame clones here, not all; method: immunoSEQ multiplex PCR. The sample carries some 130,000 clones, more than 75% recorded once. The sequencing sample was made of PBMCs. The receptors stem from a female donor in good health and CMV-seronegative. Both conserved end residues are part of each CDR3. Fields, in order: J gene, D gene, V gene, CDR3 length, clone size, CDR3 protein, CDR3 DNA. D genes are given only for firm matches. Size tells how often a clone was seen (once, few, many) or the class of an expanded clone, and some rows leave it out.

j_gene: TRBJ1-1
d_gene: TRBD1
v_gene: TRBV29-1
len: 14
abundance: .
CDR3aa: CSVDGQGVGQQAFF
CDR3nt: TGCAGCGTTGATGGGCAGGGGGTTGGACAACAAGCTTTCTTT

j_gene: TRBJ2-2
d_gene: TRBD2
v_gene: TRBV9
len: 18
abundance: .
CDR3aa: CASSTRTSGNRYTGELFF
CDR3nt: TGTGCCAGCAGCACCCGGACTAGCGGGAATCGGTACACCGGGGAGCTGTTTTTT

j_gene: TRBJ2-1
d_gene: .
v_gene: TRBV28
len: 11
abundance: .
CDR3aa: CASSLGGEQFF
CDR3nt: TGTGCCAGCAGTTTAGGCGGTGAGCAGTTCTTC

j_gene: TRBJ2-5
d_gene: .
v_gene: TRBV28
len: 14
abundance: .
CDR3aa: CASRRDGGAETQYF
CDR3nt: TGTGCCAGCAGGCGAGACGGGGGAGCAGAGACCCAGTACTTC

j_gene: TRBJ2-3
d_gene: .
v_gene: TRBV30
len: 14
abundance: .
CDR3aa: CAWSTGQSPDTQYF
CDR3nt: TGTGCCTGGAGTACCGGACAGTCCCCAGATACGCAGTATTTT

j_gene: TRBJ1-2
d_gene: .
v_gene: TRBV2
len: 12
abundance: .
CDR3aa: CASSEGAYGYTF
CDR3nt: TGTGCCAGCAGTGAGGGGGCATATGGCTACACCTTC

j_gene: TRBJ2-1
d_gene: TRBD2
v_gene: TRBV11-2
len: 19
abundance: .
CDR3aa: CASSRSHPSLAGAYNEQFF
CDR3nt: TGTGCCAGCAGCCGGTCCCATCCATCTCTAGCGGGAGCCTACAATGAGCAGTTCTTC

j_gene: TRBJ2-1
d_gene: TRBD1
v_gene: TRBV13
len: 17
abundance: .
CDR3aa: CASSLEWDRGPHNEQFF
CDR3nt: TGTGCCAGCAGCTTAGAGTGGGACAGGGGGCCCCACAATGAGCAGTTCTTC

j_gene: TRBJ1-3
d_gene: .
v_gene: TRBV7-4
len: 16
abundance: .
CDR3aa: CASSPPGESSGNTIYF
CDR3nt: TGTGCCAGCAGCCCCCCAGGCGAGAGCTCTGGAAACACCATATATTTT

j_gene: TRBJ2-7
d_gene: TRBD2
v_gene: TRBV5-6
len: 14
abundance: .
CDR3aa: CASSFLAGDHEQYF
CDR3nt: TGTGCCAGCAGCTTTCTAGCGGGTGACCACGAGCAGTACTTC

j_gene: TRBJ1-5
d_gene: .
v_gene: TRBV19
len: 15
abundance: .
CDR3aa: CASSRGLPGNQPQHF
CDR3nt: TGTGCCAGTAGTAGGGGCCTTCCGGGCAATCAGCCCCAGCATTTT

j_gene: TRBJ2-5
d_gene: .
v_gene: TRBV19
len: 13
abundance: .
CDR3aa: CASSRGLEETQYF
CDR3nt: TGTGCCAGTAGTAGAGGGCTGGAGGAGACCCAGTACTTC

j_gene: TRBJ2-3
d_gene: .
v_gene: TRBV5-1
len: 15
abundance: .
CDR3aa: CASSPGSGSTDTQYF
CDR3nt: TGCGCCAGCAGCCCTGGTTCGGGGAGCACAGATACGCAGTATTTT

j_gene: TRBJ2-1
d_gene: TRBD2
v_gene: TRBV7-2
len: 16
abundance: few
CDR3aa: CASSLSGLAGWGEQFF
CDR3nt: TGTGCCAGCAGCTTAAGCGGACTAGCGGGATGGGGTGAGCAGTTCTTC

j_gene: TRBJ2-3
d_gene: .
v_gene: TRBV5-5
len: 15
abundance: .
CDR3aa: CASTQYSDRTDTQYF
CDR3nt: TGTGCCAGCACCCAATACTCCGACAGGACAGATACGCAGTATTTT

j_gene: TRBJ2-1
d_gene: .
v_gene: TRBV30
len: 15
abundance: .
CDR3aa: CAWSVYGNTLNEQFF
CDR3nt: TGTGCCTGGAGTGTATACGGGAACACCCTCAATGAGCAGTTCTTC

j_gene: TRBJ1-2
d_gene: .
v_gene: TRBV28
len: 13
abundance: .
CDR3aa: CASSGYRVGGYTF
CDR3nt: TGTGCCAGCAGCGGGTACAGGGTGGGTGGCTACACCTTC

j_gene: TRBJ2-3
d_gene: .
v_gene: TRBV4-3
len: 13
abundance: .
CDR3aa: CASSQVNLDTQYF
CDR3nt: TGCGCCAGCAGCCAAGTAAACTTAGATACGCAGTATTTT

j_gene: TRBJ2-1
d_gene: .
v_gene: TRBV4-1
len: 19
abundance: .
CDR3aa: CASSPPRRGPRPSYNEQFF
CDR3nt: TGCGCCAGCAGTCCACCCCGGCGGGGACCACGTCCATCCTACAATGAGCAGTTCTTC

j_gene: TRBJ1-2
d_gene: .
v_gene: TRBV2
len: 13
abundance: once
CDR3aa: CASKIAGNYGYTF
CDR3nt: TGTGCCAGCAAAATCGCAGGGAACTATGGCTACACCTTC

j_gene: TRBJ2-7
d_gene: .
v_gene: TRBV27
len: 15
abundance: .
CDR3aa: CASSLSWRDAHEQYF
CDR3nt: TGTGCCAGCAGTTTATCGTGGCGGGACGCCCACGAGCAGTACTTC

j_gene: TRBJ1-1
d_gene: TRBD1
v_gene: TRBV30
len: 14
abundance: .
CDR3aa: CAWSQGQGGPEAFF
CDR3nt: TGTGCCTGGAGTCAGGGACAGGGGGGACCTGAAGCTTTCTTT

j_gene: TRBJ2-7
d_gene: .
v_gene: TRBV27
len: 15
abundance: .
CDR3aa: CASSLERSPLYEQYF
CDR3nt: TGTGCCAGCAGTTTAGAGCGGTCCCCTCTCTACGAGCAGTACTTC

j_gene: TRBJ2-1
d_gene: TRBD2
v_gene: TRBV5-1
len: 15
abundance: .
CDR3aa: CASSESGGGYNEQFF
CDR3nt: TGCGCCAGCAGCGAAAGCGGGGGAGGGTACAATGAGCAGTTCTTC

j_gene: TRBJ2-7
d_gene: .
v_gene: TRBV18
len: 14
abundance: .
CDR3aa: CASSPSEGAYEQYF
CDR3nt: TGTGCCAGCTCACCATCGGAAGGGGCCTACGAGCAGTACTTC

j_gene: TRBJ1-2
d_gene: .
v_gene: TRBV27
len: 14
abundance: .
CDR3aa: CASSLQGLNYGYTF
CDR3nt: TGTGCCAGCAGTCTGCAGGGGCTTAACTATGGCTACACCTTC

j_gene: TRBJ2-6
d_gene: .
v_gene: TRBV5-4
len: 15
abundance: .
CDR3aa: CASSLAGYGANVLTF
CDR3nt: TGTGCCAGCAGCTTGGCCGGGTACGGGGCCAACGTCCTGACTTTC

j_gene: TRBJ2-3
d_gene: TRBD2
v_gene: TRBV27
len: 15
abundance: .
CDR3aa: CASRTSVTSTDTQYF
CDR3nt: TGTGCCAGCCGAACTAGCGTTACTAGCACAGATACGCAGTATTTT

j_gene: TRBJ1-2
d_gene: TRBD1
v_gene: TRBV29-1
len: 14
abundance: .
CDR3aa: CSVPIGQGGYGYTF
CDR3nt: TGCAGCGTACCGATCGGACAGGGGGGGTATGGCTACACCTTC

j_gene: TRBJ1-4
d_gene: .
v_gene: TRBV5-1
len: 14
abundance: .
CDR3aa: CASSQMAADEKLFF
CDR3nt: TGCGCCAGCTCCCAGATGGCGGCCGATGAAAAACTGTTTTTT

j_gene: TRBJ2-3
d_gene: TRBD1
v_gene: TRBV7-3
len: 15
abundance: few
CDR3aa: CASSLEGQGTDTQYF
CDR3nt: TGTGCCAGCAGCTTAGAAGGACAGGGGACAGATACGCAGTATTTT

j_gene: TRBJ2-3
d_gene: .
v_gene: TRBV19
len: 14
abundance: .
CDR3aa: CASSIYRGTDTQYF
CDR3nt: TGTGCCAGTAGTATCTACCGGGGCACAGATACGCAGTATTTT

j_gene: TRBJ2-7
d_gene: TRBD1
v_gene: TRBV28
len: 15
abundance: .
CDR3aa: CASSLTGGGSNEQYF
CDR3nt: TGTGCCAGCAGTTTGACAGGGGGCGGAAGCAACGAGCAGTACTTC

j_gene: TRBJ2-5
d_gene: TRBD1
v_gene: TRBV28
len: 14
abundance: .
CDR3aa: CASRRDSPAETQYF
CDR3nt: TGTGCCAGCAGAAGGGACAGTCCAGCAGAGACCCAGTACTTC

j_gene: TRBJ2-1
d_gene: TRBD2
v_gene: TRBV5-4
len: 14
abundance: .
CDR3aa: CASSSQAGHNEQFF
CDR3nt: TGTGCCAGCAGCTCCCAAGCGGGGCACAATGAGCAGTTCTTC

j_gene: TRBJ2-4
d_gene: TRBD1
v_gene: TRBV28
len: 15
abundance: .
CDR3aa: CASSSGTGTGLIQYF
CDR3nt: TGTGCCAGCAGTTCTGGAACCGGGACAGGGCTCATTCAGTACTTC

j_gene: TRBJ1-1
d_gene: .
v_gene: TRBV5-6
len: 14
abundance: .
CDR3aa: CASRRDIPNTEAFF
CDR3nt: TGTGCCAGCAGAAGGGACATACCGAACACTGAAGCTTTCTTT

j_gene: TRBJ2-2
d_gene: .
v_gene: TRBV4-1
len: 15
abundance: .
CDR3aa: CASSLSGSGTGELFF
CDR3nt: TGCGCCAGCAGCCTGAGCGGCTCGGGCACCGGGGAGCTGTTTTTT

j_gene: TRBJ1-3
d_gene: TRBD1
v_gene: TRBV10-3
len: 19
abundance: .
CDR3aa: CAIRKTGTGGRISGNTIYF
CDR3nt: TGTGCCATCAGAAAAACCGGGACAGGGGGCCGCATCTCTGGAAACACCATATATTTT

j_gene: TRBJ2-7
d_gene: TRBD2
v_gene: TRBV7-2
len: 15
abundance: .
CDR3aa: CASSFQTSVLHEQYF
CDR3nt: TGTGCCAGCAGCTTCCAGACTAGCGTATTACACGAGCAGTACTTC

j_gene: TRBJ2-5
d_gene: TRBD2
v_gene: TRBV19
len: 14
abundance: .
CDR3aa: CASSLAGSTETQYF
CDR3nt: TGTGCCAGTAGTTTAGCGGGATCGACAGAGACCCAGTACTTC

j_gene: TRBJ1-2
d_gene: .
v_gene: TRBV10-3
len: 13
abundance: few
CDR3aa: CAISESAVYGYTF
CDR3nt: TGTGCCATCAGTGAGTCGGCAGTCTATGGCTACACCTTC

j_gene: TRBJ2-7
d_gene: TRBD1
v_gene: TRBV19
len: 14
abundance: .
CDR3aa: CASSLDRGSYEQYF
CDR3nt: TGTGCCAGTAGTCTCGACAGGGGGAGCTACGAGCAGTACTTC

j_gene: TRBJ2-7
d_gene: TRBD2
v_gene: TRBV4-3
len: 16
abundance: .
CDR3aa: CASSQQPGAGGYEQYF
CDR3nt: TGCGCCAGCAGCCAACAACCGGGGGCGGGAGGCTACGAGCAGTACTTC

j_gene: TRBJ2-1
d_gene: TRBD2
v_gene: TRBV10-3
len: 15
abundance: .
CDR3aa: CAISGEAGGYNEQFF
CDR3nt: TGTGCCATCAGTGGGGAAGCGGGAGGGTACAATGAGCAGTTCTTC